The sequence of this T cell receptor (beta chain) was determined in a study of blood T cell repertoires in COVID-19. Study-wide context: The United States, Italy and Spain supplied acute and convalescent COVID-19 samples. Sources were T cells, B-cell-depleted T cells, or PBMCs; the material itself was cDNA or gDNA.

In the study's own analysis: By means of reference gene primer amplification, nucleated cell counts were estimated. Profiled with immunoSEQ multiplex PCR; TCRdb holds only in-frame clones, not every one. For V, J and clone size, that table is used; D and trimming come from the DNA. The sample carries more than 200,000 clones, approximately 80% recorded once. Trimming at V came to 8 bases and at J to 7 bases, leaving 10 bases not matched to a gene. Germline V gene sequence: CDR1 MDHEN, CDR2 SYDVKM. The CDR3 has 15 residues. The chain recombines TRBV28 with TRBJ2-1; 11 bases are shared with TRBD2. Material: peripheral blood. This clonotype was sampled from a man at least 80 years old with acute or convalescent COVID-19. The CDR3 coding sequence is TGTGCCAGCCGTAGCGGGGGGGCCTCTAGTAATGAGCAGTTCTTC. Translation: CASRSGGASSNEQFF.